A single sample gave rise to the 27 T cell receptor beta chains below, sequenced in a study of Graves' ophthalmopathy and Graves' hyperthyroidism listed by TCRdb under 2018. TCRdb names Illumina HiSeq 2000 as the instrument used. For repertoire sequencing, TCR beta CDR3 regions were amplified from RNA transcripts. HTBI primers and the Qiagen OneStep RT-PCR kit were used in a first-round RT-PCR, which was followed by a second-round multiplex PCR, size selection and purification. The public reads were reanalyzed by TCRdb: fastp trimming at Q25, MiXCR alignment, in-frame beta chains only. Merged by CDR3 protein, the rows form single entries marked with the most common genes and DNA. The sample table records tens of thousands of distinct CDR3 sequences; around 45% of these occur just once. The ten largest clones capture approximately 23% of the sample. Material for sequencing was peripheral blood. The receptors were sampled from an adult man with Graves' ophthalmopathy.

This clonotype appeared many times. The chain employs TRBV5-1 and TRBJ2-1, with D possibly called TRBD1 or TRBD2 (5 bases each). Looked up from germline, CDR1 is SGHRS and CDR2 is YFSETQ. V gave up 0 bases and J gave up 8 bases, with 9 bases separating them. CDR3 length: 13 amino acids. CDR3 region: CASSLAGADEQFF. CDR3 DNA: TGCGCCAGCAGCTTGGCCGGGGCCGATGAGCAGTTCTTC.

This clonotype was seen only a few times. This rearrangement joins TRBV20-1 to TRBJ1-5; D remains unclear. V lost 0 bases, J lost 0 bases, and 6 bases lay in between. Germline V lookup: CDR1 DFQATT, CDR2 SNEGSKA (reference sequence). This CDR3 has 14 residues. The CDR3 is CSARDSYSNQPQHF. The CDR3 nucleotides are TGCAGTGCTAGAGATAGTTATAGCAATCAGCCCCAGCATTTT.

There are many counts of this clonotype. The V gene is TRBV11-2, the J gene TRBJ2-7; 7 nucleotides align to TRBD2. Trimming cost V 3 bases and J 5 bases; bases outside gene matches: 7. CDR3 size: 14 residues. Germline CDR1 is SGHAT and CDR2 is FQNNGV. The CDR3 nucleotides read TGTGCCAGCAGCTTGGAGGGAGGGAGGAACGAGCAGTACTTC. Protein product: CASSLEGGRNEQYF.

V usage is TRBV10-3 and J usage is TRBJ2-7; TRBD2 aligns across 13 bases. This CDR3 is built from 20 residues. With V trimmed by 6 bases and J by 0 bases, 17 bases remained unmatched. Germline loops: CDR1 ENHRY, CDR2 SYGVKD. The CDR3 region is CAISRGTSGIAPPCSYEQYF. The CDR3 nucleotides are TGTGCCATCAGCCGAGGGACTAGCGGGATTGCACCTCCGTGCTCCTACGAGCAGTACTTC.

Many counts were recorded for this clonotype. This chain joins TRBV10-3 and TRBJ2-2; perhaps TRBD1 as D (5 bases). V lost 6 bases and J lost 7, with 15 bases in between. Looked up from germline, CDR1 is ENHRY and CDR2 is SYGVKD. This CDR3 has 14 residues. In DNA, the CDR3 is TGTGCCATCAGACCACGACAGCAGGTCGGGGAGCTGTTTTTT. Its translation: CAIRPRQQVGELFF.

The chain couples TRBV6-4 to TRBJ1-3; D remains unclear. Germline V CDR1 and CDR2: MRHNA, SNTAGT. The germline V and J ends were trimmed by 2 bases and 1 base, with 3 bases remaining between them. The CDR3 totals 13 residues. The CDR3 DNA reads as TGTGCCAGCAGTGACGGGTCTGGAAACACCATATATTTT. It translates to CASSDGSGNTIYF.

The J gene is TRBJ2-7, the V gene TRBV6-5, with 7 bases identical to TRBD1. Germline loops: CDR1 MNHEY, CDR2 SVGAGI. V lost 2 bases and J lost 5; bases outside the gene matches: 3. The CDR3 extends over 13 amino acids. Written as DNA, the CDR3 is TGTGCCAGCAGTTACCTTACAGGGGACGAGCAGTACGTC. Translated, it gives CASSYLTGDEQYV.

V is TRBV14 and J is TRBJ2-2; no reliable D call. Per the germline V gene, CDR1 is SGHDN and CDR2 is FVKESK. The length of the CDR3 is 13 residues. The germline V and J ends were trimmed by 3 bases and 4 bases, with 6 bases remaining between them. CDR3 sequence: CASSHRFTGELFF. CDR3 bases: TGTGCCAGCAGCCATAGGTTCACCGGGGAGCTGTTTTTT.

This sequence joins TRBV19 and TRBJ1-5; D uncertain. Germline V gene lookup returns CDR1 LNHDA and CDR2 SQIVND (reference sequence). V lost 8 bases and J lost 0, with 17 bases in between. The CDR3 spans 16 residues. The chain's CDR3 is CASLSAGPYSNQPQHF. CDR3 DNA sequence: TGTGCCAGTTTATCCGCCGGGCCGTATAGCAATCAGCCCCAGCATTTT.

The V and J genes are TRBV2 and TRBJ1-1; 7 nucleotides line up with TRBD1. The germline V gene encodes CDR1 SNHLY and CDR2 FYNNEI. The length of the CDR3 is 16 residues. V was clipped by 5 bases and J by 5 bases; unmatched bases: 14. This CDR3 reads CASSPNTHRGGTEAFF. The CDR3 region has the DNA TGTGCCAGCAGTCCGAACACCCACAGGGGTGGGACTGAAGCTTTCTTT.

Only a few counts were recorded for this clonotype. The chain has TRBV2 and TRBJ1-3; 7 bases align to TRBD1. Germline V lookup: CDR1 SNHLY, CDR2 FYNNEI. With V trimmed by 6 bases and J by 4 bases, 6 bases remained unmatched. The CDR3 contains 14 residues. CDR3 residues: CASSQGVSGNTIYF. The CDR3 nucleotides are TGTGCCAGCAGCCAGGGGGTTTCGGGAAACACCATATATTTT.

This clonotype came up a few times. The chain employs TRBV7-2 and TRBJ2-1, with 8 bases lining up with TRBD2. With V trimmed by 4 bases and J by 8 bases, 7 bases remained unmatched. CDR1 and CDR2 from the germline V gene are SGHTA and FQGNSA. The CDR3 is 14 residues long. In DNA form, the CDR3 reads TGTGCCAGCAGCTCGGGACTAGGGGTCGATGAGCAGTTCTTC. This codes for CASSSGLGVDEQFF.

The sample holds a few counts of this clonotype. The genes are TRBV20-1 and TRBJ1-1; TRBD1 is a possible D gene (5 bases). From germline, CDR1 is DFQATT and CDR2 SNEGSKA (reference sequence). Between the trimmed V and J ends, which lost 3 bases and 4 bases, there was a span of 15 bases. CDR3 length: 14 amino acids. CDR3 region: CSASGDGGTTEAFF. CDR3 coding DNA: TGCAGTGCTAGCGGGGACGGGGGGACCACTGAAGCTTTCTTT.

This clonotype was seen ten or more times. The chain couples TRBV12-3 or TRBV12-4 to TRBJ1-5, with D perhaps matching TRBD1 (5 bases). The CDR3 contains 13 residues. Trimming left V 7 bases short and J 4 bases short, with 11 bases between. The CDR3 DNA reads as TGTGCCAGCACCATCCAGGGAAATCAGCCCCAGCATTTT. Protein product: CASTIQGNQPQHF.

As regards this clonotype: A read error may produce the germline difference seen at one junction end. CDR3 nucleotides: TGTGCCAGCAGTCCCTTGGGAATGGTCGATAACTATGGCTACACCTTC. Its protein product is CASSPLGMVDNYGYTF. This sequence joins TRBV10-3 and TRBJ1-2; D ambiguous. The CDR3 spans 16 residues. CDR1 and CDR2 (germline): ENHRY, SYGVKD.

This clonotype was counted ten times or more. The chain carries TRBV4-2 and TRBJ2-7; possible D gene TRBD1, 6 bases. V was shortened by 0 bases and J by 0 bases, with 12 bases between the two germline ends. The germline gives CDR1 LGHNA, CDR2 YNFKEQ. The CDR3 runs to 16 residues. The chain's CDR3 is CASSQETGLVSYEQYF. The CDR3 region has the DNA TGTGCCAGCAGCCAAGAGACAGGTCTCGTCTCCTACGAGCAGTACTTC.

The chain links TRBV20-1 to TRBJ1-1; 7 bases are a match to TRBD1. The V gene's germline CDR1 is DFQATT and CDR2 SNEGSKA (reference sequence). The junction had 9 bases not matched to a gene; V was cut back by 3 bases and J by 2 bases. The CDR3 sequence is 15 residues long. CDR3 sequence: CSARLQGRINTEAFF. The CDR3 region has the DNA TGCAGTGCTAGGCTACAGGGGAGGATCAACACTGAAGCTTTCTTT.

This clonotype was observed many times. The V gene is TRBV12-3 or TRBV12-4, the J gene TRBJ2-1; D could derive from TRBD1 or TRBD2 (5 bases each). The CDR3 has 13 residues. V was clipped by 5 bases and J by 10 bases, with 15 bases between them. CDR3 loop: CASSQFSEGEQFF. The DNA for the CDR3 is TGTGCCAGCAGTCAATTTAGCGAGGGGGAGCAGTTCTTC.

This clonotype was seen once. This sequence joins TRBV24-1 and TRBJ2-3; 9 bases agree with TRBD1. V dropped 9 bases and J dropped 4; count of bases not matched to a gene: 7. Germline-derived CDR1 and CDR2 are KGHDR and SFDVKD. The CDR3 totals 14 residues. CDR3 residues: CATQGQGRADTQYF. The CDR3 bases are TGTGCCACCCAGGGACAGGGCCGCGCAGATACGCAGTATTTT.

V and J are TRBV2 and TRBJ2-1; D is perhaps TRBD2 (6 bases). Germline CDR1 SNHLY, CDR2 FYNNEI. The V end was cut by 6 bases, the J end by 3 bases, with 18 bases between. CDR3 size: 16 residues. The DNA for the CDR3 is TGTGCCAGCAGGCCTAACATAGGAGGGGACTACAATGAGCAGTTCTTC. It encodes CASRPNIGGDYNEQFF.

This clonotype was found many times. The CDR3 nucleotides read TGTGCCACCAGCAGAGATAATGCGGGAGGGCCGAGTAGGGATACGCAGTATTTT. It codes for CATSRDNAGGPSRDTQYF. The chain has TRBV15 and TRBJ2-3, with 9 nucleotides matching TRBD2. Trimming cost V 0 bases and J 6 bases; bases outside gene matches: 13. Germline V CDR1 and CDR2: LNHNV, YYDKDF (reference sequence). CDR3 length: 18 amino acids.

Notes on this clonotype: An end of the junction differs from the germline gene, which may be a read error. This CDR3 reads CASIPTRHKNTQNF. In nucleotides, the CDR3 is TGTGCCAGCATCCCAACTAGACACAAGAATACGCAGAATTTT. This chain connects TRBV14 to TRBJ2-3; tentatively, D is TRBD2 (5 bases). In germline, CDR1 is SGHDN, CDR2 FVKESK. This CDR3 is built from 14 residues.

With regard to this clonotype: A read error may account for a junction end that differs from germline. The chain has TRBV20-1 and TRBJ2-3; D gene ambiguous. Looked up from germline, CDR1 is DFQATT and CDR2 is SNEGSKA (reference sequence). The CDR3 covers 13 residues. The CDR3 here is CSASSISIDTQFF. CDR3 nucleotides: TGCAGTGCTAGTAGTATTAGCATAGATACGCAGTTTTTT.

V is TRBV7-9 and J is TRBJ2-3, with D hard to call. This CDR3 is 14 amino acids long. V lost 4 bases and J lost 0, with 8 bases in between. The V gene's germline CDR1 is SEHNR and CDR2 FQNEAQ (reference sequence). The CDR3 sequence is CASSYSVSTDTQYF. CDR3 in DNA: TGTGCCAGCAGCTACAGCGTAAGCACAGATACGCAGTATTTT.

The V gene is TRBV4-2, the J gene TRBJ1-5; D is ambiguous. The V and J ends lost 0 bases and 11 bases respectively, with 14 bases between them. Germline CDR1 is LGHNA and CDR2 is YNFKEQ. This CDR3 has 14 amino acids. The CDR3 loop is CASSQEASTETQHF. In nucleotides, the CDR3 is TGTGCCAGCAGCCAAGAAGCTAGCACCGAGACCCAGCATTTT.

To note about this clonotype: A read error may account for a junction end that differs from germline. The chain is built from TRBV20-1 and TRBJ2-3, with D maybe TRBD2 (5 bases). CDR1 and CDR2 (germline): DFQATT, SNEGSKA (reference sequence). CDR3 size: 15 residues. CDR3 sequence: CCAPILRRVKDTQYF. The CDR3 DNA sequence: TGCTGTGCCCCTATACTACGGCGGGTTAAGGATACGCAGTATTTT.

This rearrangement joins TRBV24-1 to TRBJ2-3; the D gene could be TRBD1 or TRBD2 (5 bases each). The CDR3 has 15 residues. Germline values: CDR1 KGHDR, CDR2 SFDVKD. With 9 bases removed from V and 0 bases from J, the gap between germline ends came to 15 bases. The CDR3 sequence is CATQGRGGSTDTQYF. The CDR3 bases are TGTGCCACCCAAGGCCGGGGCGGGAGCACAGATACGCAGTATTTT.